What follows describes a single T cell receptor (beta chain). The CDR3 sequence is 12 residues long. With V trimmed by 10 bases and J by 9 bases, 9 bases remained unmatched. The data were obtained in a study of blood T cell repertoires in COVID-19. Study as a whole: Samples representing acute and convalescent COVID-19 were sourced from the United States, Italy and Spain. T cells, B-cell-depleted T cells, or PBMCs provided the cDNA or gDNA that served as material.

Per the original data handling: Amplification from reference gene primers served as the basis for estimated nucleated cell counts. Profiling relied on immunoSEQ multiplex PCR, and the TCRdb table lists in-frame clones only, not all of them. D and trimming were read from the DNA, whereas the V and J calls and clone size are those reported in that table. Of roughly 230,000 clones listed, approximately 91% are singletons. The receptor was isolated from a human donor in a cohort sampled during active COVID-19. The rearrangement links TRBV12-3 or TRBV12-4 to TRBJ2-1; 7 bases align to TRBD2. Sequencing was carried out using peripheral blood. DNA for the CDR3: TGTGCCATCTTCCGCCCGGGGGGTGAGCAGTTCTTC. This encodes CAIFRPGGEQFF.